These T cell receptor beta chains were read from a single sample in a study of blood T cell repertoires in COVID-19. Assay: immunoSEQ multiplex PCR; the TCRdb copy retains only in-frame clones and omits some. Among about 200,000 clones listed, about 82% were seen once. The sample was peripheral blood. The receptors were sampled from a man aged 60-69 years with COVID-19, enrolled during active disease. The CDR3 runs from the conserved cysteine through the conserved F or W. The order of the fields is CDR3 length, clone size, V gene, D gene, J gene, CDR3 protein, CDR3 DNA. The D gene is left open where the match is weak. Clone size is not always given. Where it is, it says once, few, many or a class for expanded clones.

length: 17
size: NA
V: TRBV7-3
D: TRBD2
J: TRBJ2-3
CDR3: CASSPTSGRAKPDTQYF
DNA: TGTGCCAGCAGCCCGACTAGCGGGAGGGCCAAGCCAGATACGCAGTATTTT

length: 17
size: NA
V: TRBV19
D: TRBD2
J: TRBJ2-2
CDR3: CASSRETSGANTGELFF
DNA: TGTGCCAGTAGTCGAGAGACTAGCGGAGCGAACACCGGGGAGCTGTTTTTT

length: 14
size: NA
V: TRBV5-1
D: NA
J: TRBJ2-3
CDR3: CASSGGHGGDTQYF
DNA: TGCGCCAGCAGCGGGGGACACGGTGGAGATACGCAGTATTTT

length: 13
size: few
V: TRBV27
D: NA
J: TRBJ2-1
CDR3: CASRLFRDTYQFF
DNA: TGTGCCAGCAGACTATTCCGGGACACTTACCAGTTCTTC

length: 11
size: NA
V: TRBV29-1
D: NA
J: TRBJ1-3
CDR3: CSVDGGNTIYF
DNA: TGCAGCGTTGACGGGGGAAACACCATATATTTT

length: 15
size: NA
V: TRBV18
D: NA
J: TRBJ1-6
CDR3: CASSPGDNYNSPLHF
DNA: TGTGCCAGCTCACCAGGTGACAATTATAATTCACCCCTCCACTTT

length: 14
size: few
V: TRBV27
D: TRBD1
J: TRBJ1-5
CDR3: CASSSQGGGQPQHF
DNA: TGTGCCAGCAGTTCCCAGGGGGGCGGTCAGCCCCAGCATTTT

length: 16
size: once
V: TRBV28
D: NA
J: TRBJ1-1
CDR3: CASSLGGSIMNTEAFF
DNA: TGTGCCAGCAGCCTCGGAGGGAGTATTATGAACACTGAAGCTTTCTTT

length: 13
size: NA
V: TRBV28
D: NA
J: TRBJ1-1
CDR3: CASSFRAPTEAFF
DNA: TGTGCCAGCAGTTTCAGGGCCCCCACTGAAGCTTTCTTT

length: 14
size: once
V: TRBV5-1
D: TRBD2
J: TRBJ2-1
CDR3: CASSGGLAGGEQFF
DNA: TGCGCCAGCAGCGGTGGACTAGCGGGAGGTGAGCAGTTCTTC

length: 13
size: few
V: TRBV12-3/TRBV12-4
D: NA
J: TRBJ1-1
CDR3: CASSFLDTSEAFF
DNA: TGTGCCAGCAGCTTCCTGGACACCAGTGAAGCTTTCTTT

length: 17
size: NA
V: TRBV27
D: NA
J: TRBJ1-4
CDR3: CASSATYRAVANEKLFF
DNA: TGTGCCAGCAGTGCCACGTACAGGGCCGTGGCTAATGAAAAACTGTTTTTT

length: 14
size: NA
V: TRBV4-1
D: TRBD2
J: TRBJ2-1
CDR3: CASRSAGTYNEQFF
DNA: TGCGCCAGCAGGTCAGCGGGAACCTACAATGAGCAGTTCTTC

length: 14
size: once
V: TRBV7-8
D: NA
J: TRBJ1-2
CDR3: CASSLGRVNYGYTF
DNA: TGTGCCAGCAGCTTAGGCCGGGTGAACTATGGCTACACCTTC

length: 13
size: NA
V: TRBV2
D: NA
J: TRBJ1-5
CDR3: CASSPDTNQPQHF
DNA: TGTGCCAGCAGTCCTGACACAAATCAGCCCCAGCATTTT

length: 16
size: NA
V: TRBV7-2
D: NA
J: TRBJ1-5
CDR3: CASSSFGERGNQPQHF
DNA: TGTGCCAGCAGCTCGTTTGGGGAGAGGGGCAATCAGCCCCAGCATTTT

length: 14
size: NA
V: TRBV7-2
D: NA
J: TRBJ1-2
CDR3: CASPIIVGGEGYTF
DNA: TGTGCCAGCCCCATAATAGTGGGGGGAGAAGGCTACACCTTC

length: 13
size: NA
V: TRBV28
D: TRBD1
J: TRBJ1-5
CDR3: CASSRQGSQPQHF
DNA: TGTGCCAGCAGCCGACAGGGATCACAGCCCCAGCATTTT

length: 13
size: NA
V: TRBV18
D: NA
J: TRBJ2-5
CDR3: CASTPAGQETQYF
DNA: TGTGCCAGCACCCCAGCGGGCCAAGAGACCCAGTACTTC

length: 14
size: NA
V: TRBV5-1
D: TRBD1
J: TRBJ2-7
CDR3: CASSLEGQTYEQYF
DNA: TGCGCCAGCAGCTTGGAGGGACAGACCTACGAGCAGTACTTC